Each of the 5 T cell receptor beta chains below was sequenced from the same sample in a study of cytomegalovirus exposure and HLA in healthy donors. The PCR used 60 Vbeta and 13 Jbeta primers. The assay was immunoSEQ multiplex PCR, and TCRdb's table has in-frame clones only and misses some. The sample has some 150,000 clones, approximately 80% seen once. The sequencing input was PBMCs. Source of these receptors: a man aged 25-45 years in good health and CMV-seropositive.

The chain carries TRBV6-5 and TRBJ2-7, with 9 bases lining up with TRBD1. This CDR3 contains 16 residues. The V and J ends lost 2 bases and 0 bases, in that order; junction bases with no gene match: 5. From germline, CDR1 is MNHEY and CDR2 SVGAGI. The CDR3 coding sequence is TGTGCCAGCAGTTACCGCACGGGACAGGGCTCCTACGAGCAGTACTTC. As protein: CASSYRTGQGSYEQYF.

The rearrangement joins TRBV30 to TRBJ2-5, with a tentative D call TRBD1 (5 bases). The CDR3 spans 12 residues. Looked up from germline, CDR1 is GTSNPN and CDR2 is SVGIG (reference sequence). Trimming shortened V by 0 bases and J by 11 bases, and 13 bases separated the two germline ends. The CDR3: CAWSVQVTQQYF. CDR3 in DNA: TGTGCCTGGAGTGTACAGGTCACCCAGCAGTACTTC.

This clone appeared once. The rearrangement joins TRBV30 to TRBJ1-3; 7 bases are a match to TRBD1. The CDR3 is 15 amino acids. Germline V gene lookup returns CDR1 GTSNPN and CDR2 SVGIG (reference sequence). V shed 3 bases and J 3 bases; nucleotides not matched to a gene: 8. The CDR3 DNA reads TGTGCCTGGAGCCGGACAGGAAACGGTGGAAACACCATATATTTT. It yields the protein CAWSRTGNGGNTIYF.

J is TRBJ1-2 and V is TRBV28; TRBD1 matches 12 bases. Germline loops: CDR1 MDHEN, CDR2 SYDVKM. J gave up 5 bases and V 6 bases, and 7 bases lay outside the gene matches. The CDR3 runs 15 residues. CDR3 DNA: TGTGCCAGCAGCCCGGGACAGGGGGCAAGGTATGGCTACACCTTC. Translation gives CASSPGQGARYGYTF.

This clone appeared a single time. The chain joins TRBV5-1 to TRBJ2-3, with 8 bases matching TRBD1. The CDR3 covers 17 residues. CDR1 is SGHRS, CDR2 YFSETQ, per germline. J gave up 3 bases and V 0 bases, and 9 bases lay outside the gene matches. DNA of the CDR3: TGCGCCAGCAGCTTGGGGCTCAGGGGGCTTAGGACAGATACGCAGTATTTT. Its protein is CASSLGLRGLRTDTQYF.